This T cell receptor beta chain was sequenced during a study of T cell changes during pregnancy in multiple sclerosis. Trimming at V came to 1 base and at J to 0 bases, leaving 3 bases not matched to a gene. CDR1 is SGHNT, CDR2 YYREEE, per germline (reference sequence). The CDR3 runs to 16 residues. The repertoire was sequenced with immunoSEQ multiplex PCR; TCRdb's copy has only in-frame clones and lacks some. This table has under 110,000 clones, roughly 90% appearing once. The sequencing used peripheral blood, collected after pregnancy. This receptor was taken from a female donor with multiple sclerosis, enrolled in a pregnancy study. V and J are TRBV5-4 and TRBJ2-1; TRBD2 matches 8 bases. CDR3 DNA sequence: TGTGCCAGCAGCTTGTGGAGCGGGGGCTCCTACAATGAGCAGTTCTTC. It specifies CASSLWSGGSYNEQFF.